The 28 T cell receptor beta chains reported below all come from one sample, sequenced in a study of memory CD4+ T cells and cytomegalovirus serostatus. Single viable CD3+CD4+CD8-CD45RO+ cells were sorted as the memory CD4+ T cells. The repertoire was sequenced with immunoSEQ multiplex PCR; TCRdb's copy has only in-frame clones and lacks some. The sample includes about 52,000 clones, roughly three quarters seen only once; the top ten take about 0.77%. The sample consisted of memory CD4+ T cells from blood. These receptors all stem from an adult in good health and CMV-seronegative.

The chain employs TRBV2 and TRBJ2-3; 9 bases line up with TRBD2. CDR3 size: 13 residues. Germline values: CDR1 SNHLY, CDR2 FYNNEI. CDR3 region: CARAGGDTDTQYF. DNA of the CDR3: TGTGCGCGGGCGGGGGGGGACACAGATACGCAGTATTTT.

The chain joins TRBV7-2 to TRBJ2-4; either TRBD1 or TRBD2 may supply D (5 bases each). The germline V gene encodes CDR1 SGHTA and CDR2 FQGNSA. The CDR3 runs to 15 residues. Between the trimmed V and J ends, which lost 4 bases and 4 bases, there was a span of 14 bases. CDR3 loop: CASSSLGVPKNIQYF. DNA for the CDR3: TGTGCCAGCAGCTCACTAGGGGTTCCGAAAAACATTCAGTACTTC.

J is TRBJ2-7 and V is TRBV12-5, with 10 bases matching TRBD1. Germline V gene sequence: CDR1 LGHNT, CDR2 FRNRAP. This CDR3 comprises 14 residues. With 2 bases clipped from V and 3 bases from J, the junction kept 1 base outside the gene matches. The CDR3 region is CASGLRDRGYEQYF. The CDR3 bases are TGTGCTAGTGGTTTGCGGGACAGGGGCTACGAGCAGTACTTC.

This clone was detected once. The rearrangement joins TRBV6-5 to TRBJ2-7; D may be TRBD1 (5 bases). Looked up from germline, CDR1 is MNHEY and CDR2 is SVGAGI. V was shortened by 10 bases and J by 3 bases, with 19 bases between the two germline ends. The CDR3 sequence is 14 residues long. This chain's CDR3 is CATRPTGSNYEQYF. As DNA, the CDR3 is TGTGCCACCCGGCCTACAGGTTCAAACTACGAGCAGTACTTC.

This clone came up once. DNA of the CDR3: TGTGCCAGCAGCGGACTAGCGGGGGGTCTTGAGCAGTTCTTC. Residues: CASSGLAGGLEQFF. The V call is TRBV6-1, the J call TRBJ2-1, with TRBD2 identical over 14 bases. Losses at the gene ends were 6 bases for V and 9 bases for J; bases not matched to a gene: 4. The CDR3 extends over 14 amino acids. The V gene's germline CDR1 is MNHNS and CDR2 SASEGT.

The V and J genes are TRBV6-1 and TRBJ2-5; 12 nucleotides agree with TRBD2. Germline trimming cut 5 bases from V and 2 bases from J; bases unmatched to any gene: 3. This CDR3 is 15 amino acids long. Germline V gene data show CDR1 as MNHNS and CDR2 as SASEGT. The CDR3 here is CASSSGTSGQETQYF. The CDR3 DNA is TGTGCCAGCAGTTCCGGGACTAGCGGGCAAGAGACCCAGTACTTC.

This chain joins TRBV14 and TRBJ2-3; D ambiguous. The CDR3 covers 13 residues. V was shortened by 0 bases and J by 2 bases, with 3 bases between the two germline ends. The germline V gene has CDR1 SGHDN and CDR2 FVKESK. The CDR3 spells CASSQDLTDTQYF. The CDR3 DNA is TGTGCCAGCAGCCAAGATCTCACAGATACGCAGTATTTT.

This rearrangement joins TRBV5-1 to TRBJ2-5, with 7 positions matching TRBD2. After removal of 3 bases from V and 2 bases from J, the junction contained 7 bases not matched to a gene. Per germline, CDR1 SGHRS and CDR2 YFSETQ. The CDR3 extends over 15 amino acids. The CDR3 protein is CASSSLGRGQETQYF. The CDR3, as DNA: TGCGCCAGCAGCTCCCTCGGGCGGGGGCAAGAGACCCAGTACTTC.

The V gene is TRBV15, the J gene TRBJ1-5; 8 nucleotides match TRBD1. Trimming at V came to 3 bases and at J to 4 bases, leaving 8 bases not matched to a gene. The CDR3 is made up of 16 amino acids. From germline, CDR1 is LNHNV and CDR2 YYDKDF (reference sequence). The CDR3 protein is CATSRLIGQGNQPQHF. CDR3 DNA: TGTGCCACCAGCAGGCTGATAGGACAGGGTAATCAGCCCCAGCATTTT.

V gene TRBV6-1 combines with J gene TRBJ2-7; maybe TRBD2 (6 bases). Germline V lookup: CDR1 MNHNS, CDR2 SASEGT. This CDR3 is built from 13 residues. V was clipped by 4 bases and J by 2 bases, with 9 bases between them. The CDR3 region is CASSGRGPYEQYF. For the CDR3, the DNA is TGTGCCAGCAGTGGGAGGGGACCCTACGAGCAGTACTTC.

The chain combines TRBV6-5 with TRBJ2-5; possible D gene TRBD1, 6 bases. Germline lookup yields CDR1 MNHEY and CDR2 SVGAGI. The CDR3 spans 15 residues. Trimming cost V 6 bases and J 5 bases, with 19 bases left between them. The CDR3, as DNA: TGTGCCAGCAGGGCAGGGGAGATGGTGGGGGAGACCCAGTACTTC. It specifies CASRAGEMVGETQYF.

This clone was recorded a few times. CDR3 bases: TGTGCCAGCAGCTGGGGGACCCCCGAAGCTTTCTTT. Protein: CASSWGTPEAFF. This chain links TRBV28 with TRBJ1-1; TRBD1 is a possible D gene (5 bases). The V gene lost 6 bases and the J gene lost 8 bases, with 13 bases spanning the gap. This CDR3 spans 12 amino acids. Looked up from germline, CDR1 is MDHEN and CDR2 is SYDVKM.

The rearrangement links TRBV30 to TRBJ2-1; D possibly corresponds to TRBD2 (6 bases). Germline CDR1 GTSNPN, CDR2 SVGIG (reference sequence). V was cut by 7 bases and J by 8 bases, with 12 bases left in between. There are 11 residues in the CDR3. The CDR3 DNA reads as TGTGCCTACGCGCCGGGAGATGAGCAGTTCTTC. Translation gives CAYAPGDEQFF.

CDR3 sequence reads: CASSRQGGDYGYTF. CDR3 sequence (DNA): TGTGCCAGCAGCCGACAGGGCGGTGACTATGGCTACACCTTC. This rearrangement joins TRBV27 to TRBJ1-2, with 7 bases lining up with TRBD1. CDR3 length equals 14 residues. With 6 bases clipped from V and 3 bases from J, the junction kept 7 bases outside the gene matches. Germline CDR1 and CDR2: MNHEY and SMNVEV (reference sequence).

This clone was observed a few times. The chain employs TRBV5-1 and TRBJ1-5, with no clear D. The germline V gene encodes CDR1 SGHRS and CDR2 YFSETQ. V dropped 4 bases and J dropped 5 bases, with 10 bases sitting between them. This CDR3 is built from 13 residues. CDR3 in amino acids: CASSMDGDQPQHF. Written as DNA, the CDR3 is TGCGCCAGCAGCATGGACGGGGATCAGCCCCAGCATTTT.

The J gene is TRBJ2-7, the V gene TRBV9, with 12 nucleotides matching TRBD2. V was clipped by 5 bases and J by 6 bases; unmatched bases: 3. The germline gives CDR1 SGDLS, CDR2 YYNGEE. The CDR3 extends over 13 amino acids. The CDR3 nucleotides are TGTGCCAGCAGTCTAGCGGGGGGGCTCGAGCAGTACTTC. Protein product: CASSLAGGLEQYF.

This rearrangement joins TRBV7-8 to TRBJ2-7; maybe TRBD1 (5 bases). The CDR3 consists of 13 residues. Germline CDR1 and CDR2: SGHVS and FQNEAQ. The V and J ends lost 3 bases and 2 bases respectively, with 8 bases between them. The CDR3 reads CASSLTATYEQYF. CDR3 coding DNA: TGTGCCAGCAGCTTGACAGCTACCTACGAGCAGTACTTC.

This clone was recorded a few times. The chain combines TRBV20-1 with TRBJ1-6; D not resolved. CDR3 length: 10 residues. V lost 0 bases to trimming and J lost 16 bases, with 7 bases between them. Germline V gives CDR1 DFQATT, CDR2 SNEGSKA (reference sequence). The CDR3: CSAREGQLHF. In DNA, the CDR3 is TGCAGTGCTAGAGAAGGTCAGCTCCACTTT.

The gene calls are TRBV19 and TRBJ1-6; tentative D call: TRBD1 (6 bases). The germline gives CDR1 LNHDA, CDR2 SQIVND (reference sequence). Trimming pared 0 bases from V and 9 bases from J, leaving 12 bases between. This CDR3 is built from 15 residues. Here the CDR3 reads CASSIDYRGFSPLHF. CDR3 coding DNA: TGTGCCAGTAGTATAGATTATAGGGGGTTTTCACCCCTCCACTTT. Variable domain in full (rest from reference TRBV19 and TRBJ1-6): DGGITQSPKYLFRKEGQNVTLSCEQNLNHDAMYWYRQDPGQGLRLIYYSQIVNDFQKGDIAEGYSVSREKKESFPLTVTSAQKNPTAFYLCASSIDYRGFSPLHFGNGTRLTVT.

This clone was observed a handful of times. The chain joins TRBV15 to TRBJ1-5; no clear D gene. The germline V gene has CDR1 LNHNV and CDR2 YYDKDF (reference sequence). Trimming pared 1 base from V and 3 bases from J, leaving 4 bases between. CDR3 length: 13 residues. The CDR3 sequence: CATSRAYNQPQHF. For the CDR3, the DNA is TGTGCCACCAGCAGAGCGTACAATCAGCCCCAGCATTTT.

The chain has TRBV28 and TRBJ2-3, with 9 bases fitting TRBD2. The CDR3 is 14 amino acids. V dropped 6 bases and J dropped 7; count of bases not matched to a gene: 8. Germline lookup yields CDR1 MDHEN and CDR2 SYDVKM. The CDR3 loop reads CASSPSGASHTQYF. The CDR3 DNA is TGTGCCAGCAGCCCTAGCGGGGCCTCCCATACGCAGTATTTT.

This clone was counted a single time. The J gene is TRBJ2-3, the V gene TRBV18; no firm D call. The CDR3 length is 13 residues. Trimming cost V 4 bases and J 1 base, with 6 bases left between them. Looked up from germline, CDR1 is KGHSH and CDR2 is LQKENI. CDR3 protein: CASSQSGTDTQYF. CDR3 DNA sequence: TGTGCCAGCTCACAGTCGGGCACAGATACGCAGTATTTT.

The chain combines TRBV19 with TRBJ2-5; D is ambiguous. Germline CDR1 and CDR2: LNHDA and SQIVND (reference sequence). This CDR3 spans 15 amino acids. Trimming stripped 3 bases from V and 1 base from J, with 12 bases between. CDR3 sequence: CASSMKGSPQETQYF. The CDR3 DNA follows: TGTGCCAGTAGTATGAAGGGATCCCCCCAAGAGACCCAGTACTTC.

Concerning this clone itself: One end of the junction fails to match germline, which may point to a read error. The chain uses TRBV2 and TRBJ1-2, with 7 bases lining up with TRBD1. This CDR3 is 12 amino acids long. Germline V gene sequence: CDR1 SNHLY, CDR2 FYNNEI. The CDR3 DNA reads TGTGCCAGGTCGACAGGGAACTCTGGCTACACCTTC. This codes for CARSTGNSGYTF. The full variable domain, in which reference TRBV2 and TRBJ1-2 provide the parts outside the CDR3, is EPEVTQTPSHQVTQMGQEVILRCVPISNHLYFYWYRQILGQKVEFLVSFYNNEISEKSEIFDDQFSVERPDGSNFTLKIRSTKLEDSAMYFCARSTGNSGYTFGSGTRLTVV.

The chain employs TRBV6-6 and TRBJ1-5, with TRBD1 as a possible D gene (5 bases). The ends were cut back, 7 bases at V and 2 bases at J, with 18 bases in the middle. The CDR3 extends over 16 amino acids. Germline assignment: CDR1 MNHNY and CDR2 SVGAGI (reference sequence). DNA for the CDR3: TGTGCCAGCACCCTCAACCCCCAGGGTGGCAATCAGCCCCAGCATTTT. Translated: CASTLNPQGGNQPQHF.

The gene calls are TRBV11-3 and TRBJ2-5; TRBD2 aligns across 11 bases. CDR3 length equals 16 residues. With 5 bases clipped from V and 0 bases from J, the junction kept 5 bases outside the gene matches. Germline-derived CDR1 and CDR2 are SGHNT and YENEEA. This CDR3 is CASSLGLADDQETQYF. CDR3 sequence (DNA): TGTGCCAGCAGCCTGGGACTAGCGGACGACCAAGAGACCCAGTACTTC.

The rearrangement uses TRBV5-6 and TRBJ1-2; tentatively, D is TRBD1 (5 bases). Germline assignment: CDR1 SGHDT and CDR2 YYEEEE. Trimming pared 4 bases from V and 4 bases from J, leaving 11 bases between. This CDR3 has 13 amino acids. The CDR3 here is CASSKGRSYGYTF. The DNA for the CDR3 is TGTGCCAGCAGCAAGGGACGGTCCTATGGCTACACCTTC.

The rearrangement links TRBV6-1 to TRBJ1-2, with 10 bases identical to TRBD1. Germline values: CDR1 MNHNS, CDR2 SASEGT. The CDR3 is made up of 15 amino acids. With 8 bases clipped from V and 4 bases from J, the junction kept 10 bases outside the gene matches. Here the CDR3 reads CASQGTGEIGYGYTF. The CDR3 bases are TGTGCCAGCCAGGGGACAGGGGAGATTGGCTATGGCTACACCTTC.